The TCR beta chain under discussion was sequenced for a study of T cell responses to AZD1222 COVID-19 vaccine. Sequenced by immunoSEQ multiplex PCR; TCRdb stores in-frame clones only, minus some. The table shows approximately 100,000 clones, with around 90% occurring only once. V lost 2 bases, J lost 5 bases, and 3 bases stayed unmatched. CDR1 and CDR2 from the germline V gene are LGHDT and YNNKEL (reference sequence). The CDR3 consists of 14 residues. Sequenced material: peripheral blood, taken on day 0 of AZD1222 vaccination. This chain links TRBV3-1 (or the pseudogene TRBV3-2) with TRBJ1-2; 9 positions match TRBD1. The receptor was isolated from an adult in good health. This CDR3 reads CASSQLGQGYGYTF. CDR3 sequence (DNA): TGTGCCAGCAGCCAACTCGGACAGGGGTATGGCTACACCTTC.